This TCR beta chain was captured in a study of blood T cell repertoires in COVID-19. Study details: Both acute and convalescent COVID-19 samples were obtained from the United States, Italy and Spain. From T cells, B-cell-depleted T cells, or PBMCs came the material, which was cDNA or gDNA.

In the authors' methods: Amplification of reference gene primers was used by the study to estimate nucleated cell counts. Produced via immunoSEQ multiplex PCR; TCRdb's table is partial and in-frame only. V and J calls and clone size come straight from that table; D and trimming were deduced from the DNA. The data contain 180,000 or so clones, more than 60% of them singletons. The CDR3 spans 8 amino acids, including both terminal residues. The V gene's germline CDR1 is SGHTS and CDR2 YDEGEE. About this clone itself: Lacking the conserved final phenylalanine or tryptophan, this CDR3 likely reflects a read error. Because the CDR3's place on the DNA is in doubt, the DNA is left out and the CDR3 is given as listed by TCRdb.

The material sequenced was peripheral blood. The chain is built from TRBV5-8 and TRBJ1-1. This receptor was taken from a man between 45 and 60 years old who had recovered from COVID-19. The CDR3 loop is CASKEVLL.